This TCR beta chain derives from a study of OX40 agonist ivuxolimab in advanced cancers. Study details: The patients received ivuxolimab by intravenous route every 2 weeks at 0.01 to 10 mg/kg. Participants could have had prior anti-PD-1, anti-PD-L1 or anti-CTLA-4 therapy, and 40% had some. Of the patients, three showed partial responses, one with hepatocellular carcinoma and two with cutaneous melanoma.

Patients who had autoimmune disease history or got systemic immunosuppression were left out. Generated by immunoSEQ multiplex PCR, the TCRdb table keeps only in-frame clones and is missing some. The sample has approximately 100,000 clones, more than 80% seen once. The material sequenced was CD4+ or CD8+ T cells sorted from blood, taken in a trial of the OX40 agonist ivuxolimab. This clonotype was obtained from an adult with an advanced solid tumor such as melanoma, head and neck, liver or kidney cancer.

CDR3 DNA: TGTGCCAGCAGTTTACTGGGTGGGCAGGGGATCGCTGAAGCTTTCTTT. Amino acids: CASSLLGGQGIAEAFF. The chain is built from TRBV6-6 and TRBJ1-1, with a possible D match to TRBD1 (6 bases). The CDR3 extends over 16 amino acids. Germline CDR1 and CDR2: MNHNY and SVGAGI (reference sequence). The ends were cut back, 4 bases at V and 6 bases at J, with 21 bases in the middle.